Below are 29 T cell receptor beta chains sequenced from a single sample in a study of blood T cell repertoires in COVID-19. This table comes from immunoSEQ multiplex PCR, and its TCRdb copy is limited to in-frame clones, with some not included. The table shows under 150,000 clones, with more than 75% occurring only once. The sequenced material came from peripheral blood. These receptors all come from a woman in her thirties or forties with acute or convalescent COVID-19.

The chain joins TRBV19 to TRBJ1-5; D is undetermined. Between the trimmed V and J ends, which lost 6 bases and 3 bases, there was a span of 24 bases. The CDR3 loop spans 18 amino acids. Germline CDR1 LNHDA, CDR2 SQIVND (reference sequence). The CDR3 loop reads CASRVRGQAISLNQPQHF. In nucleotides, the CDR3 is TGTGCCAGTAGGGTTCGAGGGCAGGCAATATCCCTCAATCAGCCCCAGCATTTT.

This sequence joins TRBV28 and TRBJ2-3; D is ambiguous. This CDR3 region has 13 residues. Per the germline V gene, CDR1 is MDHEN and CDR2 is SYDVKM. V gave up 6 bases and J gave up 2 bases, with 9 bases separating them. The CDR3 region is CASRAAATDTQYF. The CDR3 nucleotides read TGTGCCAGCAGGGCCGCCGCCACAGATACGCAGTATTTT.

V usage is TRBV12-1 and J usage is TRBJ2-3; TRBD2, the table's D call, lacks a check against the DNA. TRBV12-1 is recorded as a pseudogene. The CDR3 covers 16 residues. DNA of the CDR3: TGTGCCAGCAGCTACCTAGCGGGGCTGGGCACAGATACGCAGTATTTT. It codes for CASSYLAGLGTDTQYF.

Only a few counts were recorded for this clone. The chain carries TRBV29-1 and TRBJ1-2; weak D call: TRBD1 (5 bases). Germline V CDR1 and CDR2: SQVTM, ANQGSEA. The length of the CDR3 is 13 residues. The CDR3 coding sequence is TGCAGTGCCCGGATTCAGGGAGGCTATGGCTACACCTTC. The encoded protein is CSARIQGGYGYTF.

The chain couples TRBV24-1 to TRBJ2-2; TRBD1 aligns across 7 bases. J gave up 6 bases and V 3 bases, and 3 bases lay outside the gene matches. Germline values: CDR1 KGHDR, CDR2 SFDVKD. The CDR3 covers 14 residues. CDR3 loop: CATSDDRAAGELFF. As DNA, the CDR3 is TGTGCCACCAGTGATGACAGGGCCGCCGGGGAGCTGTTTTTT.

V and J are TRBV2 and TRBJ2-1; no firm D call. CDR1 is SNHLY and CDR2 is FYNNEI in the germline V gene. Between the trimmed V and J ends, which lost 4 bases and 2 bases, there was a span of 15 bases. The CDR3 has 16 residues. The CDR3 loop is CASSGYSPSAYNEQFF. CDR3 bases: TGTGCCAGCAGTGGCTACAGCCCCTCGGCCTACAATGAGCAGTTCTTC.

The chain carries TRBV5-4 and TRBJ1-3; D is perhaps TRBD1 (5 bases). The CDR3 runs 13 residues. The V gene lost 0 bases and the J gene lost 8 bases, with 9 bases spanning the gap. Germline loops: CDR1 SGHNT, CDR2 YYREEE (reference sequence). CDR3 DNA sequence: TGTGCCAGCAGCTTGGCCCGGGGGGACACCATATATTTT. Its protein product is CASSLARGDTIYF.

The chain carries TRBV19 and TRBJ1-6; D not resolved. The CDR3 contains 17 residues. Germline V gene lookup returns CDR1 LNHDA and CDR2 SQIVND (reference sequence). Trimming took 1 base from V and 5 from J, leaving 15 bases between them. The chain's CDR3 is CASSIGGAGSNNSPLHF. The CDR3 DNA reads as TGTGCCAGTAGTATAGGGGGTGCGGGGTCGAATAATTCACCCCTCCACTTT.

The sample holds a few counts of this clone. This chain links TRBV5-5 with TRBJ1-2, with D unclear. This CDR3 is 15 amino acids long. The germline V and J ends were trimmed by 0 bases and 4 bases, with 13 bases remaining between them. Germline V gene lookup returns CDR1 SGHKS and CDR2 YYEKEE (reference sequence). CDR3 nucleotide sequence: TGTGCCAGCAGCTTGGGAGTTGCCTCGATCTATGGCTACACCTTC. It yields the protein CASSLGVASIYGYTF.

DNA for the CDR3: TGTGCCAGCAGCCCTACCGGGACAGGGAACAATGAGCAGTTCTTC. Protein product: CASSPTGTGNNEQFF. The V gene is TRBV7-9, the J gene TRBJ2-1, with 9 bases matching TRBD1. V shed 5 bases, J shed 5 bases, and the junction held 7 bases outside the gene matches. This CDR3 has 15 residues. The germline V gene has CDR1 SEHNR and CDR2 FQNEAQ (reference sequence). Full variable domain (outside the CDR3, taken from reference TRBV7-9 and TRBJ2-1): DTGVSQNPRHKITKRGQNVTFRCDPISEHNRLYWYRQTLGQGPEFLTYFQNEAQLEKSRLLSDRFSAERPKGSFSTLEIQRTEQGDSAMYLCASSPTGTGNNEQFFGPGTRLTVL.

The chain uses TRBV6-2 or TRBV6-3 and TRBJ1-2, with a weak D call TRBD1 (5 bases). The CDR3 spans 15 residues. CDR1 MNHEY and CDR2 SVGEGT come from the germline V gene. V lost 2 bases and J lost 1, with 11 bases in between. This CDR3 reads CASSYMIQGNYGYTF. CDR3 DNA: TGTGCCAGCAGTTACATGATTCAGGGTAACTATGGCTACACCTTC.

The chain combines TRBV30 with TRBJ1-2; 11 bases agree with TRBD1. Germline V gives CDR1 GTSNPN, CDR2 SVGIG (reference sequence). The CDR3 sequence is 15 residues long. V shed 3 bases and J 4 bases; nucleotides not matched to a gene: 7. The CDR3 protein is CAWRASGQGVYGYTF. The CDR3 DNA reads TGTGCCTGGAGAGCCTCGGGACAGGGGGTCTATGGCTACACCTTC. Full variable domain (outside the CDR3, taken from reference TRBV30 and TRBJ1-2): SQTIHQWPATLVQPVGSPLSLECTVEGTSNPNLYWYRQAAGRGLQLLFYSVGIGQISSEVPQNLSASRPQDRQFILSSKKLLLSDSGFYLCAWRASGQGVYGYTFGSGTRLTVV.

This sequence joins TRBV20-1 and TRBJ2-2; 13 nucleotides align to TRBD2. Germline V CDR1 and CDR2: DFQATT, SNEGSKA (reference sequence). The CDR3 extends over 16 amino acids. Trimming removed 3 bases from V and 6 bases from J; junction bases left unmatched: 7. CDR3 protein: CSASTSGGARAGELFF. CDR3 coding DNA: TGCAGTGCTAGTACTAGCGGGGGGGCCCGGGCCGGGGAGCTGTTTTTT.

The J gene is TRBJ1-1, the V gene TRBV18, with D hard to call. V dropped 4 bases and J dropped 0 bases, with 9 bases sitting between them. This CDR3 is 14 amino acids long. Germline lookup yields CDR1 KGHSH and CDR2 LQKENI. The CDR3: CASSRGPMNTEAFF. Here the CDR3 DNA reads TGTGCCAGCTCACGCGGTCCAATGAACACTGAAGCTTTCTTT.

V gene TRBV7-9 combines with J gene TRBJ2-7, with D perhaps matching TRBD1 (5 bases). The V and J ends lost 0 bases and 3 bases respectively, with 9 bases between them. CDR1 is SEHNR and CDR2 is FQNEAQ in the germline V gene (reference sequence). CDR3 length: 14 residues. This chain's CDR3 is CASSLAPGFYEQYF. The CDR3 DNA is TGTGCCAGCAGCTTAGCCCCAGGGTTCTACGAGCAGTACTTC.

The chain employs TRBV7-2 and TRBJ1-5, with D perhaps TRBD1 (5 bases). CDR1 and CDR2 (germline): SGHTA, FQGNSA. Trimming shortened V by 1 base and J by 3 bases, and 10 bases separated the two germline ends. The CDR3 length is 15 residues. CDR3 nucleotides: TGTGCCAGCAGCTTAGTGGGGGGAACCAATCAGCCCCAGCATTTT. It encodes CASSLVGGTNQPQHF.

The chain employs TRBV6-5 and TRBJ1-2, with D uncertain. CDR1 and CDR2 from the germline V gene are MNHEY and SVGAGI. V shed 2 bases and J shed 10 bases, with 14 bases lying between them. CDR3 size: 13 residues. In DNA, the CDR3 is TGTGCCAGCAGTTACGGACTCAGAGGGTCCTACACCTTC. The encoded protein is CASSYGLRGSYTF.

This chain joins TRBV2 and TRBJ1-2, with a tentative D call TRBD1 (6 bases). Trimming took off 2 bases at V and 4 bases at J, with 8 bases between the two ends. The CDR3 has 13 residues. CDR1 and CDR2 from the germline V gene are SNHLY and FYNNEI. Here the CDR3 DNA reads TGTGCCAGCAGTGAACTACAGGGCTATGGCTACACCTTC. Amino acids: CASSELQGYGYTF.

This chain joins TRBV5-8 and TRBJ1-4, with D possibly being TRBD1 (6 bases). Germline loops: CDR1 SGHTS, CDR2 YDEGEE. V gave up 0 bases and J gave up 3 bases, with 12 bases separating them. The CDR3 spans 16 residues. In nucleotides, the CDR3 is TGTGCCAGCAGCTTGGCCGGGACAAGGGCTAATGAAAAACTGTTTTTT. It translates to CASSLAGTRANEKLFF.

The DNA of the CDR3 is TGTGCCAGCAGCGCTGGGACAGGGAATTCACCCCTCCACTTT. Encoded protein: CASSAGTGNSPLHF. The genes are TRBV11-3 and TRBJ1-6; 9 bases fit TRBD1. CDR3 length: 14 amino acids. Germline assignment: CDR1 SGHNT and CDR2 YENEEA. The J segment lost 7 bases and the V segment lost 5 bases, leaving 3 bases of the junction unmatched.

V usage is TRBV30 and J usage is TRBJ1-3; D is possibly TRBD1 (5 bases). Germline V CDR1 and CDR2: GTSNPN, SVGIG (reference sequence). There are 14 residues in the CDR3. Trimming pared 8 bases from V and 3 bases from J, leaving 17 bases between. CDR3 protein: CARDSGKIGNTIYF. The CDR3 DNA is TGTGCCAGAGATTCAGGGAAAATTGGAAACACCATATATTTT.

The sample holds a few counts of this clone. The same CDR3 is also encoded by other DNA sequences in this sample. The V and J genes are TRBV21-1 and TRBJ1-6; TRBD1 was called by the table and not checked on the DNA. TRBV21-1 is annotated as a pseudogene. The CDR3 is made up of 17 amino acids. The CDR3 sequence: CASSKEGRGQGNSPLHF. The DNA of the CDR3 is TGTGCCAGCAGCAAAGAGGGGCGGGGACAGGGAAATTCACCCCTCCACTTT.

Written as DNA, the CDR3 is TGTGCCAGCAGTGAGAACCGACTAGACAAAAACATTCAGTACTTC. It is translated as CASSENRLDKNIQYF. The chain carries TRBV2 and TRBJ2-4; possibly TRBD2 for D (6 bases). V lost 3 bases to trimming and J lost 3 bases, with 12 bases between them. Germline lookup yields CDR1 SNHLY and CDR2 FYNNEI. This CDR3 is 15 amino acids long.

The CDR3 coding sequence is TGTGCCAGCAGCATTCAGGGAACAGATGGCTACACCTTC. Residues: CASSIQGTDGYTF. This chain links TRBV9 with TRBJ1-2; D possibly corresponds to TRBD1 (5 bases). The V end was cut by 4 bases, the J end by 6 bases, with 13 bases between. This CDR3 contains 13 residues. Germline V gene lookup returns CDR1 SGDLS and CDR2 YYNGEE. The complete variable domain, with remaining parts taken from reference TRBV9 and TRBJ1-2, reads DSGVTQTPKHLITATGQRVTLRCSPRSGDLSVYWYQQSLDQGLQFLIQYYNGEERAKGNILERFSAQQFPDLHSELNLSSLELGDSALYFCASSIQGTDGYTFGSGTRLTVV.

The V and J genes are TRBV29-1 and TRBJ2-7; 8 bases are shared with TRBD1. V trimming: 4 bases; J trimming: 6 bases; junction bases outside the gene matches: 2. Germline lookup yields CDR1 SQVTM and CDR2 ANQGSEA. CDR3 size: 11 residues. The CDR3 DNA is TGCAGCGTTGGGACAGGGTTCGAGCAGTACTTC. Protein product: CSVGTGFEQYF.

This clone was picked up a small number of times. The DNA of the CDR3 is TGTGCCAGCATCGCTACAGGGACCTCTGGAAACACCATATATTTT. Its protein product is CASIATGTSGNTIYF. The chain combines TRBV6-5 with TRBJ1-3; D might be TRBD1 (6 bases). V was trimmed by 7 bases and J by 0 bases, leaving 13 bases between them. CDR1 MNHEY and CDR2 SVGAGI come from the germline V gene. This CDR3 spans 15 amino acids.

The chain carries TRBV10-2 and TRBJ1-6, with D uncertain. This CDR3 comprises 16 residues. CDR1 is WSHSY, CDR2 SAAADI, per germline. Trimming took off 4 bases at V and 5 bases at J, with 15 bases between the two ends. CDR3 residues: CASSVTPRGHNSPLHF. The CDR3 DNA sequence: TGCGCCAGCAGTGTAACCCCAAGAGGGCATAATTCACCCCTCCACTTT.

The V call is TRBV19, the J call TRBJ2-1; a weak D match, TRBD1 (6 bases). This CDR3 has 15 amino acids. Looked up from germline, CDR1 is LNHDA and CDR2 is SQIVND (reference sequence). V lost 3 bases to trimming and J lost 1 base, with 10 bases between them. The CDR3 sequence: CASSIGTQSYNEQFF. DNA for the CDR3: TGTGCCAGTAGTATTGGGACACAGTCCTACAATGAGCAGTTCTTC.

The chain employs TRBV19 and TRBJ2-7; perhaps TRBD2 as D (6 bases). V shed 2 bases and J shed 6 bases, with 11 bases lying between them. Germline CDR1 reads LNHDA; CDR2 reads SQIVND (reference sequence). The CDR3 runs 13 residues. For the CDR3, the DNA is TGTGCCAGTAGTATAAGGGACTCGGGCGAGCAGTACTTC. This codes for CASSIRDSGEQYF.